This TCR beta chain emerged from a study of blood T cells in healthy people across ages. Whole-study results and caveats: Donor CMV status was unknown, possibly confounding expanded clonotype changes. Total diversity from one million sequenced T cells was likely underestimated.

The V gene's germline CDR1 is MNHEY and CDR2 SMNVEV (reference sequence). Trimming cost V 5 bases and J 8 bases, with 14 bases left between them. This CDR3 spans 13 amino acids. PCR was performed a second time for about 7 to 11 cycles using a sample-barcoded 5' primer and a J-beta primer mix. A template-switch adaptor that had 12 random nucleotides put a tag on each cDNA molecule. Each CDR3 protein is one row after TCRdb ran MiXCR on the 5' RACE reads. Among about 1.7 million distinct CDR3 sequences, roughly 27% were seen once, and the ten largest hold 7% to 9%. Comments on this clonotype: Its antigen is undetermined.

No fewer than 5.5 micrograms of total RNA were isolated from every sample. The receptor comes from a woman in her 30s in good health. The sample taken for sequencing was blood. The chain carries TRBV27 and TRBJ2-3; D unresolved. The DNA of the CDR3 is TGTGCCAGCAGTCCCCCCGACGTGGGTACGCAGTATTTT. It translates to CASSPPDVGTQYF.